The present T cell receptor (beta chain) was sequenced within a study of blood T cells in healthy people across ages. Through a sample-barcoded 5' primer and a J-beta primer mix, a second PCR was run for 7 to 11 cycles. A single record per CDR3 protein comes from TCRdb applying MiXCR to the 5' RACE reads. This table has around 1,600,000 distinct CDR3 sequences, around 40% appearing once. Total RNA, at least 5.5 micrograms per sample, came from PBMCs. General study points: Higher diversity, along with more naive CD4+ cells, distinguished long-lived donors from aged donors.

A word on this clonotype: Its antigen is not identified.

CDR3 size: 14 residues. V lost 4 bases and J 0 bases, leaving 9 bases between the germline ends. Germline values: CDR1 MNHEY, CDR2 SMNVEV (reference sequence). The clonotype originates from a young woman in good health. The chain is built from TRBV27 and TRBJ1-2; D gene unclear. Material for sequencing was blood. The CDR3 reads CASSWRRSNYGYTF. In DNA form, the CDR3 reads TGTGCCAGCAGTTGGCGCAGATCTAACTATGGCTACACCTTC.